These 22 T cell receptor beta chains were all obtained from the same sample, sequenced in a study of T cells in Graves' hyperthyroidism and ophthalmopathy. TCR beta CDR3 regions were amplified from RNA transcripts. First-round RT-PCR with HTBI primers amplified the TCR CDR3 region. TCRdb used MiXCR to reprocess the multiplex PCR reads, holding one entry per CDR3 protein. The sample shows a few hundred thousand distinct CDR3 sequences, approximately 14% of them seen only once. The sequenced sample was blood. These receptors came from a woman younger than 45 with Graves' hyperthyroidism.

At least ten counts were recorded for this clonotype. This chain links TRBV20-1 with TRBJ2-2; 7 bases align to TRBD2. After removal of 4 bases from V and 7 bases from J, the junction contained 9 bases not matched to a gene. Germline lookup yields CDR1 DFQATT and CDR2 SNEGSKA (reference sequence). The CDR3 consists of 14 residues. Written as DNA, the CDR3 is TGCAGTGCTAAGGGCGGGAGTGTTGTCGGGGAGCTGTTTTTT. Protein sequence: CSAKGGSVVGELFF.

This clonotype was observed a handful of times. V is TRBV25-1 and J is TRBJ2-7, with TRBD2 identical over 7 bases. The CDR3 sequence is 14 residues long. Looked up from germline, CDR1 is MGHDK and CDR2 is SYGVNS. V gave up 1 base and J gave up 3 bases; unmatched junction bases: 3. Here the CDR3 reads CASSEFGGSYEQYF. The CDR3, as DNA: TGTGCCAGCAGTGAATTTGGCGGGAGCTACGAGCAGTACTTC.

This clonotype was seen many times. The genes are TRBV30 and TRBJ2-7, with 11 bases that match TRBD1. The J segment lost 4 bases and the V segment lost 3 bases, leaving 2 bases of the junction unmatched. Germline CDR1 is GTSNPN and CDR2 is SVGIG (reference sequence). The CDR3 extends over 13 amino acids. CDR3 nucleotide sequence: TGTGCCTGGAGCGGACAGGGGGCATACGAGCAGTACTTC. Its protein product is CAWSGQGAYEQYF.

This sequence joins TRBV6-2 or TRBV6-3 and TRBJ2-1; TRBD2 matches at 14 bases. Trimming took 6 bases from V and 0 from J; bases not matched to a gene: 7. The CDR3 length is 18 residues. Per the germline V gene, CDR1 is MNHEY and CDR2 is SVGEGT. In nucleotides, the CDR3 is TGTGCCAGCAGCTCGACTAGCGGGAGGGGGGGCTCCTACAATGAGCAGTTCTTC. Translation gives CASSSTSGRGGSYNEQFF.

This clonotype was recorded many times. This chain joins TRBV7-6 and TRBJ2-1; TRBD2 agrees at 10 bases. J gave up 6 bases and V 5 bases, and 7 bases lay outside the gene matches. Germline loops: CDR1 SGHVS, CDR2 FNYEAQ. This CDR3 is 15 amino acids long. CDR3 bases: TGTGCCAGCAGCCTCGGGACTAGCGCGTTCAATGAGCAGTTCTTC. Residues: CASSLGTSAFNEQFF.

This clonotype was seen ten or more times. J is TRBJ1-2 and V is TRBV7-2; 7 nucleotides line up with TRBD1. This CDR3 is 14 amino acids long. CDR1 and CDR2 from the germline V gene are SGHTA and FQGNSA. Trimming cost V 2 bases and J 3 bases; bases outside gene matches: 3. This chain's CDR3 is CASSLQGGDYGYTF. CDR3 sequence (DNA): TGTGCCAGCAGCTTACAAGGGGGCGACTATGGCTACACCTTC.

The chain links TRBV29-1 to TRBJ2-3, with 9 bases fitting TRBD2. Trimming at V came to 8 bases and at J to 6 bases, leaving 12 bases not matched to a gene. The CDR3 contains 14 residues. Germline CDR1 is SQVTM and CDR2 is ANQGSEA. In nucleotides, the CDR3 is TGCAGCATTACAGCGGGAGGATTAAGGGATACGCAGTATTTT. This gives the protein CSITAGGLRDTQYF.

The gene calls are TRBV4-1 and TRBJ2-2, with 7 bases aligning to TRBD2. The CDR3 covers 16 residues. Germline assignment: CDR1 MGHRA and CDR2 YSYEKL. V lost 0 bases and J lost 7; bases outside the gene matches: 8. The CDR3 DNA is TGCGCCAGCAGCCAAGAACGCGGGAGAGGGGTCGGGGAGCTGTTTTTT. The encoded protein is CASSQERGRGVGELFF.

The rearrangement links TRBV20-1 to TRBJ2-6; D gene uncertain. V was pared by 4 bases and J by 2 bases, with 15 bases between. Germline values: CDR1 DFQATT, CDR2 SNEGSKA (reference sequence). The CDR3 has 16 amino acids. The CDR3, as DNA: TGCAGTGCTAAACCCCCCCTAGTGCCTGGGGCCAACGTCCTGACTTTC. Translating it yields CSAKPPLVPGANVLTF.

The chain carries TRBV18 and TRBJ2-7; D possibly corresponds to TRBD2 (5 bases). CDR3 length: 15 amino acids. V lost 3 bases and J lost 3, with 15 bases in between. Germline CDR1 KGHSH, CDR2 LQKENI. The CDR3 DNA follows: TGTGCCAGCTCACCTACTCCGGCAGCGGACTACGAGCAGTACTTC. Its translation: CASSPTPAADYEQYF.

This clonotype was recorded at least ten times. The chain couples TRBV12-3 or TRBV12-4 to TRBJ2-3; D remains ambiguous. This CDR3 contains 13 residues. V lost 1 base to trimming and J lost 5 bases, with 7 bases between them. CDR3 sequence (DNA): TGTGCCAGCAGTTTAGTCCAGAGAGATACGCAGTATTTT. Its protein is CASSLVQRDTQYF.

This clonotype came up many times. The gene calls are TRBV9 and TRBJ1-1; D is unclear. Per germline, CDR1 SGDLS and CDR2 YYNGEE. Trimming shortened V by 4 bases and J by 1 base, and 11 bases separated the two germline ends. This CDR3 is built from 14 residues. This CDR3 is CASSPWAANTEAFF. In nucleotides, the CDR3 is TGTGCCAGCAGCCCATGGGCCGCGAACACTGAAGCTTTCTTT.

This clonotype has only a few counts. V and J are TRBV20-1 and TRBJ2-1; the D is unclear. This CDR3 contains 15 residues. V was clipped by 3 bases and J by 2 bases, with 14 bases between them. Germline loops: CDR1 DFQATT, CDR2 SNEGSKA (reference sequence). CDR3 in DNA: TGCAGTGCTAGGCCCATCCTTGACGCCTACAATGAGCAGTTCTTC. Translated, it gives CSARPILDAYNEQFF.

This clonotype was detected a few times. This sequence joins TRBV9 and TRBJ1-1; D unclear. V gave up 4 bases and J gave up 1 base, with 8 bases separating them. This CDR3 contains 13 residues. Germline loops: CDR1 SGDLS, CDR2 YYNGEE. In DNA form, the CDR3 reads TGTGCCAGCAGCCAGACACCGAACACTGAAGCTTTCTTT. Translated, it gives CASSQTPNTEAFF.

This clonotype was observed at least ten times. This sequence joins TRBV27 and TRBJ2-7; D might be TRBD1 (5 bases). Germline V gene data show CDR1 as MNHEY and CDR2 as SMNVEV (reference sequence). V lost 1 base, J lost 5 bases, and 15 bases lay in between. The length of the CDR3 is 15 residues. CDR3 amino acids: CASSLLAGNHDEQYF. The CDR3 nucleotides read TGTGCCAGCAGTTTATTGGCAGGGAATCATGACGAGCAGTACTTC.

This clonotype was recorded many times. J is TRBJ2-3 and V is TRBV14, with D possibly TRBD2 on 6 matching bases. CDR1 and CDR2 from the germline V gene are SGHDN and FVKESK. There are 16 residues in the CDR3. V was clipped by 1 base and J by 6 bases, with 17 bases between them. The chain's CDR3 is CASSQVGGSAADTQYF. CDR3 coding DNA: TGTGCCAGCAGCCAAGTGGGGGGATCCGCAGCGGATACGCAGTATTTT.

This clonotype was picked up a small number of times. This rearrangement joins TRBV18 to TRBJ2-5; 7 nucleotides line up with TRBD2. CDR1 and CDR2 from the germline V gene are KGHSH and LQKENI. The V gene end was trimmed by 2 bases and the J gene end by 5 bases; junction bases not matched to a gene: 2. The CDR3 has 13 residues. Written as DNA, the CDR3 is TGTGCCAGCTCACCAGGGACTAAGGAGACCCAGTACTTC. It codes for CASSPGTKETQYF.

The sample holds many counts of this clonotype. This chain links TRBV7-9 with TRBJ2-7; TRBD2 agrees at 7 bases. Germline assignment: CDR1 SEHNR and CDR2 FQNEAQ (reference sequence). The trim removed 0 bases at V and 2 bases at J, leaving 7 bases unmatched. The length of the CDR3 is 16 residues. CDR3 in amino acids: CASSLAQGGMPYEQYF. CDR3 nucleotide sequence: TGTGCCAGCAGCTTAGCCCAGGGAGGGATGCCCTACGAGCAGTACTTC.

In this sample, this clonotype turned up many times. The chain is built from TRBV27 and TRBJ2-7, with 7 positions matching TRBD1. Looked up from germline, CDR1 is MNHEY and CDR2 is SMNVEV (reference sequence). Trimming took 3 bases from V and 2 from J; bases not matched to a gene: 4. This CDR3 spans 14 amino acids. The CDR3 DNA is TGTGCCAGCAGTTTTCGTCAGGGGGCCTACGAGCAGTACTTC. The encoded protein is CASSFRQGAYEQYF.

This clonotype showed up many times. The chain employs TRBV2 and TRBJ2-2; D call uncertain. With 9 bases removed from V and 5 bases from J, the gap between germline ends came to 7 bases. CDR3 length: 11 amino acids. Germline values: CDR1 SNHLY, CDR2 FYNNEI. The chain's CDR3 is CARRQTGELFF. Written as DNA, the CDR3 is TGTGCCAGGAGACAAACCGGGGAGCTGTTTTTT.

The rearrangement uses TRBV19 and TRBJ2-1; D is uncertain. This CDR3 region has 13 residues. V was trimmed by 9 bases and J by 1 base, leaving 10 bases between them. The germline CDR1 and CDR2 sequences are LNHDA and SQIVND (reference sequence). CDR3 amino acids: CASSIRSYNEQFF. DNA of the CDR3: TGTGCCAGCTCTATACGGTCCTACAATGAGCAGTTCTTC.

This chain joins TRBV14 and TRBJ2-7; either TRBD1 or TRBD2 may supply D (5 bases each). The V end lost 0 bases, the J end lost 1 base, and 10 bases lay between the germline ends. CDR1 is SGHDN, CDR2 FVKESK, per germline. The CDR3 sequence is 15 residues long. The CDR3 spells CASSQEGVGSYEQYF. CDR3 coding DNA: TGTGCCAGCAGCCAAGAGGGGGTGGGTTCCTACGAGCAGTACTTC.